This T cell receptor (beta chain) emerged from a study of shared clonotypes between healthy human individuals. Splitting of each subset's genomic DNA was done evenly across several immunoSEQ plates. Some clones are missing from TCRdb's copy, which holds only in-frame ones; the method was immunoSEQ multiplex PCR. The table shows approximately 2.1 million clones, with approximately 95% occurring only once. CDR1 is SGHRS and CDR2 is YFSETQ in the germline V gene. V lost 2 bases and J lost 0; bases outside the gene matches: 15. CDR3 length: 22 residues. V usage is TRBV5-1 and J usage is TRBJ2-6; 12 nucleotides match TRBD2. This clonotype was sampled from a man between 18 and 35 years old in good health. Some clones in this sample may be carry-over from other donors' samples. Source material: naive CD4+ T cells from PBMCs. Sample subset: CD45RA+ positively selected. As DNA, the CDR3 is TGCGCCAGCAGCTTTATCCCCCTAGCGGGAGGGTCCCTTCTCTCTGGGGCCAACGTCCTGACTTTC. Protein sequence: CASSFIPLAGGSLLSGANVLTF.